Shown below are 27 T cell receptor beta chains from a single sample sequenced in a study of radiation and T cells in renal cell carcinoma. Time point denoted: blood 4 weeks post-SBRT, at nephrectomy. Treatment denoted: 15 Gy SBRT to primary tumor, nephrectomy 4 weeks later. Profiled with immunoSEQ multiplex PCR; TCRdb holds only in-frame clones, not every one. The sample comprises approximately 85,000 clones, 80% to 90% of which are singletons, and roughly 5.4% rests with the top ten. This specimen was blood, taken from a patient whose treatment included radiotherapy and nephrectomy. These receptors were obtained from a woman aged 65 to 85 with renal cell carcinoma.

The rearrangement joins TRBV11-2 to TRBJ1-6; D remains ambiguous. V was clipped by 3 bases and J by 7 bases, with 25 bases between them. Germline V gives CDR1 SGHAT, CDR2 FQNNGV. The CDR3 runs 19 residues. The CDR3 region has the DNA TGTGCCAGCAGCTTTGGAATCTCTGGCAGCTCCATGAGAAATTCACCCCTCCACTTT. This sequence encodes CASSFGISGSSMRNSPLHF.

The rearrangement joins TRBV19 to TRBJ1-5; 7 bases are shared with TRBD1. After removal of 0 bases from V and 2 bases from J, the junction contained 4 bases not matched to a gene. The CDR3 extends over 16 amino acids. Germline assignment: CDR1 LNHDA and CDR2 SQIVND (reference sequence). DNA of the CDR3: TGTGCCAGTAGTATAGATGCCGGGACAGGCAATCAGCCCCAGCATTTT. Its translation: CASSIDAGTGNQPQHF.

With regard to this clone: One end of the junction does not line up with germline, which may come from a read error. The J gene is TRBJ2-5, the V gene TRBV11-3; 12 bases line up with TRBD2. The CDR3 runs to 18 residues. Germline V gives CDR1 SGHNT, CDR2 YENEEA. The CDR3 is CASSLGRLAGAYQGTQYF. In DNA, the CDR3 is TGTGCCAGCAGCTTAGGCAGACTAGCGGGGGCCTATCAAGGGACCCAGTACTTC. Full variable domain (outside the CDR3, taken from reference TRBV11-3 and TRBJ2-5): EAGVVQSPRYKIIEKKQPVAFWCNPISGHNTLYWYLQNLGQGPELLIRYENEEAVDDSQLPKDRFSAERLKGVDSTLKIQPAELGDSAVYLCASSLGRLAGAYQGTQYFGPGTRLLVL.

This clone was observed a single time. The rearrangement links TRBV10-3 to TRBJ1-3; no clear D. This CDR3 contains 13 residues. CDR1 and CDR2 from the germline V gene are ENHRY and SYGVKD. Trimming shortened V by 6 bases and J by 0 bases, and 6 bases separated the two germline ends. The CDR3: CAIRPSSGNTIYF. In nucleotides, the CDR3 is TGTGCCATCAGGCCCAGCTCTGGAAACACCATATATTTT.

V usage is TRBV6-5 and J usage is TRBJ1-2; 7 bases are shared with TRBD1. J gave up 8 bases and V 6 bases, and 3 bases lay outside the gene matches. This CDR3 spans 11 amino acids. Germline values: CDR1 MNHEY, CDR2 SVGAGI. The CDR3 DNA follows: TGTGCCAGCAGCCCGGGACAGGGCTACACCTTC. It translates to CASSPGQGYTF.

The CDR3 is CASRSGSNTGELFF. The DNA for the CDR3 is TGTGCCAGTAGAAGCGGTTCGAACACCGGGGAGCTGTTTTTT. The rearrangement uses TRBV19 and TRBJ2-2, with D possibly being TRBD2 (5 bases). The CDR3 is made up of 14 amino acids. CDR1 LNHDA and CDR2 SQIVND come from the germline V gene (reference sequence). Trimming stripped 6 bases from V and 0 bases from J, with 8 bases between.

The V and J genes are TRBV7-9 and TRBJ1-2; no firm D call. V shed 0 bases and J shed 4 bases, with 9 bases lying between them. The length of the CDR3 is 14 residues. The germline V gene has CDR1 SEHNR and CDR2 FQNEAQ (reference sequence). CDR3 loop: CASSLASDLYGYTF. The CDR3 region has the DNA TGTGCCAGCAGCTTAGCCAGTGACCTCTATGGCTACACCTTC.

CDR3 amino acids: CASSSTSGGVTDTQYF. The CDR3 DNA reads TGTGCCAGCAGTTCGACTAGCGGGGGAGTAACAGATACGCAGTATTTT. The rearrangement joins TRBV27 to TRBJ2-3; 12 bases match TRBD2. The V gene's germline CDR1 is MNHEY and CDR2 SMNVEV (reference sequence). Trimming at V came to 4 bases and at J to 3 bases, leaving 5 bases not matched to a gene. The CDR3 consists of 16 residues.

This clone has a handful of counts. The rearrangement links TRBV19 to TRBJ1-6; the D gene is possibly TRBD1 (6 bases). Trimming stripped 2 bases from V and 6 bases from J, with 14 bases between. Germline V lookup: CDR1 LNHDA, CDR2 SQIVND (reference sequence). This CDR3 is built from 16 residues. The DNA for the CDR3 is TGTGCCAGTAGTATAAGACCTGGGGGCGGTAATTCACCCCTCCACTTT. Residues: CASSIRPGGGNSPLHF.

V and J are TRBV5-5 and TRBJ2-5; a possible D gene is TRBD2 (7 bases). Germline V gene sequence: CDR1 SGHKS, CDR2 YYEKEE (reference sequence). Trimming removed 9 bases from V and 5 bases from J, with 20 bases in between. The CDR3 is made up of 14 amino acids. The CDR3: CATDTDPGGETQYF. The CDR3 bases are TGTGCCACCGACACGGACCCGGGGGGCGAGACCCAGTACTTC.

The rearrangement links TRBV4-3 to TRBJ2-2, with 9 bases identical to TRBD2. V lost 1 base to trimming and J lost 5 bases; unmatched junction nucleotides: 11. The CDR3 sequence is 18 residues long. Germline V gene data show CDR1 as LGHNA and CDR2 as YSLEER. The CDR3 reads CASSQVAAGGRNTGELFF. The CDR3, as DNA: TGCGCCAGCAGCCAAGTGGCGGCGGGGGGGCGGAATACCGGGGAGCTGTTTTTT.

The CDR3 coding sequence is TGTGCCAGCAGCCAAAGCGGGGAGAGCTCCTACGAGCAGTACTTC. Translating it yields CASSQSGESSYEQYF. The chain recombines TRBV4-2 with TRBJ2-7; 7 bases fit TRBD2. V was pared by 2 bases and J by 0 bases, with 4 bases of the junction left unmatched. This CDR3 comprises 15 residues. CDR1 is LGHNA and CDR2 is YNFKEQ in the germline V gene.

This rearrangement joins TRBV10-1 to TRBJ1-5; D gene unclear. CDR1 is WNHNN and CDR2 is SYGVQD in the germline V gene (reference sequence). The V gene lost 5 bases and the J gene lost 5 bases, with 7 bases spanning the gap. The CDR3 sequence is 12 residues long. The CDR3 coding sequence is TGCGCCAGCAGTACCGTGGATCAGCCCCAGCATTTT. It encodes CASSTVDQPQHF.

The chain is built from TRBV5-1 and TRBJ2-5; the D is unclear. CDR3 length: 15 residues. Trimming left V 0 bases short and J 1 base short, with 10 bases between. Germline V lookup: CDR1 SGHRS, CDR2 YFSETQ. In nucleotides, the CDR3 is TGCGCCAGCAGCTTGGGAGCTGTCATCCAAGAGACCCAGTACTTC. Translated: CASSLGAVIQETQYF.

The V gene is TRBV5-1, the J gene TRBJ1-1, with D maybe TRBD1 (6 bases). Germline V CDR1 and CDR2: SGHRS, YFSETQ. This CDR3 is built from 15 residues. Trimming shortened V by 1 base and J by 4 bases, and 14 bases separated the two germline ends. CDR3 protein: CASSLFGGAGTEAFF. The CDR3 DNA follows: TGCGCCAGCAGCTTGTTTGGGGGCGCGGGCACTGAAGCTTTCTTT.

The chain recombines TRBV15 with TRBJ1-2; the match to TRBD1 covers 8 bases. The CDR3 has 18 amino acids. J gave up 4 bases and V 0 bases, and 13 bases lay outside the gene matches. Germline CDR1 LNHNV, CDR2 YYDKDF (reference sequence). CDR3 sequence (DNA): TGTGCCACCAGCAGAGATTATAAGCCGGCCGGACAGGGCTATGGCTACACCTTC. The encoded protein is CATSRDYKPAGQGYGYTF.

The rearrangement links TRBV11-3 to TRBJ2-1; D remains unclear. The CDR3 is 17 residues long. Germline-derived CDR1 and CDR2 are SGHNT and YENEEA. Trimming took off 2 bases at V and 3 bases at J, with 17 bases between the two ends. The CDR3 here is CASSLTGQSLFYNEQFF. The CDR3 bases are TGTGCCAGCAGCTTAACCGGGCAGTCTCTGTTCTACAATGAGCAGTTCTTC. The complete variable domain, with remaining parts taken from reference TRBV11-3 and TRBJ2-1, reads EAGVVQSPRYKIIEKKQPVAFWCNPISGHNTLYWYLQNLGQGPELLIRYENEEAVDDSQLPKDRFSAERLKGVDSTLKIQPAELGDSAVYLCASSLTGQSLFYNEQFFGPGTRLTVL.

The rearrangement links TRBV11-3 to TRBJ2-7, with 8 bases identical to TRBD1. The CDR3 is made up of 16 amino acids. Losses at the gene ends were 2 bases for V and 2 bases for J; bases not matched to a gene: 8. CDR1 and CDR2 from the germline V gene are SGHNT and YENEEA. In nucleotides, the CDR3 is TGTGCCAGCAGCTTAAGAGGACAGGGTCAACCCTACGAGCAGTACTTC. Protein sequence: CASSLRGQGQPYEQYF. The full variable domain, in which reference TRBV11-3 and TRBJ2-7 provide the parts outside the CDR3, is EAGVVQSPRYKIIEKKQPVAFWCNPISGHNTLYWYLQNLGQGPELLIRYENEEAVDDSQLPKDRFSAERLKGVDSTLKIQPAELGDSAVYLCASSLRGQGQPYEQYFGPGTRLTVT.

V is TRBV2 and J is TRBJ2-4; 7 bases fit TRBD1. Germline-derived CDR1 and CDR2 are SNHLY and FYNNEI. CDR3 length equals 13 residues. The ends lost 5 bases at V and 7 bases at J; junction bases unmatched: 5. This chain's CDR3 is CASSTGVPNIQYF. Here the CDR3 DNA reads TGTGCCAGCAGTACAGGGGTTCCTAACATTCAGTACTTC.

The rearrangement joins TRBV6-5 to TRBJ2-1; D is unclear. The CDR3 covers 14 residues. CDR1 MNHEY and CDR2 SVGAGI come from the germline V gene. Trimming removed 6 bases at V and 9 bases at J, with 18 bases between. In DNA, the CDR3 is TGTGCCAGCAGGATCCGGGCGCCGCCCGGTGAGCAGTTCTTC. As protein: CASRIRAPPGEQFF.

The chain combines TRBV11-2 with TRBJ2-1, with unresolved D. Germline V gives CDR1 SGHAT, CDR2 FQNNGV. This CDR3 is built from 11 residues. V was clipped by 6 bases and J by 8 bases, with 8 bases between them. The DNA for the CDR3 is TGTGCCAGCAGTCCGACTTATGAGCAGTTCTTC. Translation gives CASSPTYEQFF.

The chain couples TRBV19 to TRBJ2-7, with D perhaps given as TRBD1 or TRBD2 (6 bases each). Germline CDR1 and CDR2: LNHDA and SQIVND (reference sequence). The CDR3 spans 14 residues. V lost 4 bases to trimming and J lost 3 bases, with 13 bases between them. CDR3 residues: CASSSRGPDYEQYF. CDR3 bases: TGTGCCAGTAGTAGCCGGGGGCCAGACTACGAGCAGTACTTC.

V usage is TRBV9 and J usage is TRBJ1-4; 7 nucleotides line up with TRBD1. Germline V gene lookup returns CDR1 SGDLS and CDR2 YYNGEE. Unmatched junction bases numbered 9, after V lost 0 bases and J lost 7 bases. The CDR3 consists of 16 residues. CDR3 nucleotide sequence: TGTGCCAGCAGCGTAGAATCAAGGGGGCTTGGTGAAAAACTGTTTTTT. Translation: CASSVESRGLGEKLFF.

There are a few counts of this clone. The chain's CDR3 is CASSPIPRLAKNIQYF. In DNA, the CDR3 is TGTGCCAGCAGCCCTATACCGCGCTTAGCCAAAAACATTCAGTACTTC. The chain combines TRBV28 with TRBJ2-4; D call uncertain. Trimming left V 6 bases short and J 0 bases short, with 15 bases between. CDR1 and CDR2 from the germline V gene are MDHEN and SYDVKM. CDR3 length equals 16 residues.

The CDR3 loop is CAISESNRGATEAFF. For the CDR3, the DNA is TGTGCCATCAGTGAGTCTAATAGGGGGGCCACTGAAGCTTTCTTT. This chain links TRBV10-3 with TRBJ1-1; the D gene is possibly TRBD1 (6 bases). Between the trimmed V and J ends, which lost 0 bases and 4 bases, there was a span of 12 bases. Germline-derived CDR1 and CDR2 are ENHRY and SYGVKD. This CDR3 has 15 residues.

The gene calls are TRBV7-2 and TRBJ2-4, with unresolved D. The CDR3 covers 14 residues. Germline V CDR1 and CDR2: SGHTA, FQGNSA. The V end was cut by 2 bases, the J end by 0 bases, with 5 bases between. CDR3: CASSLNLAKNIQYF. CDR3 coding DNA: TGTGCCAGCAGCTTAAATCTAGCCAAAAACATTCAGTACTTC.

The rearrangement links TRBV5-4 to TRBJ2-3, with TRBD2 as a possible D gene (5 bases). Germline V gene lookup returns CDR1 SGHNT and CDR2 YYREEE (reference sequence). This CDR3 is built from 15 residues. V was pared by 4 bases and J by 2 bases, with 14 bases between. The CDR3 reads CASSGSADTTDTQYF. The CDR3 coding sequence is TGTGCCAGCAGCGGCTCAGCGGATACCACAGATACGCAGTATTTT.